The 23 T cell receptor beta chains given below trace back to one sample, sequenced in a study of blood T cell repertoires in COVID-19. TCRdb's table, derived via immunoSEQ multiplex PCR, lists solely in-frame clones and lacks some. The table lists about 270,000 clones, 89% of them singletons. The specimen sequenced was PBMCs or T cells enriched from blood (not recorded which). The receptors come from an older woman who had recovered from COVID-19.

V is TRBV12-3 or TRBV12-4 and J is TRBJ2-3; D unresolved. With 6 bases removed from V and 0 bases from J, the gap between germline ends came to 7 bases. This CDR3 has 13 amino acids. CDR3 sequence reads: CASRIFSTDTQYF. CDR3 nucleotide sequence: TGTGCCAGCAGAATATTTAGCACAGATACGCAGTATTTT.

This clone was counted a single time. As DNA, the CDR3 is TGTGCCACCAAAAGATCGCTGACTAGCGGGAGCACAGATACGCAGTATTTT. Its protein product is CATKRSLTSGSTDTQYF. The chain links TRBV10-3 to TRBJ2-3; 10 nucleotides match TRBD2. The germline V gene has CDR1 ENHRY and CDR2 SYGVKD. This CDR3 is 17 amino acids long. V trimming: 10 bases; J trimming: 0 bases; junction bases outside the gene matches: 13.

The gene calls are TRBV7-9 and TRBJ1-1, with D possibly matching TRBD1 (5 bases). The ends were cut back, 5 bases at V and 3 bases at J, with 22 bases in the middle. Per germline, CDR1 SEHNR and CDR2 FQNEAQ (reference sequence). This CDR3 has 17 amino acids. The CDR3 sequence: CASSLTQAQGGDTEAFF. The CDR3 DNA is TGTGCCAGCAGCCTGACTCAGGCTCAGGGTGGTGACACTGAAGCTTTCTTT.

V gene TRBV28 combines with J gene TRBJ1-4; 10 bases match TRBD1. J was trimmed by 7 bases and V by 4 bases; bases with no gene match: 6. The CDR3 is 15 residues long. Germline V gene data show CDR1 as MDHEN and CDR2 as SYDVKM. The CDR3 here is CASSSSTGGSEKLFF. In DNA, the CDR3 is TGTGCCAGCAGTTCGTCGACAGGGGGCAGTGAAAAACTGTTTTTT.

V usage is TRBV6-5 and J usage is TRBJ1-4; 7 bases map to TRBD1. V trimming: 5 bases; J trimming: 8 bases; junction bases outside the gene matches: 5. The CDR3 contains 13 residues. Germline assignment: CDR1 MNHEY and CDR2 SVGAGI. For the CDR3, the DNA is TGTGCCAGCAGTATCCGGGACAGCGAAAAACTGTTTTTT. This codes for CASSIRDSEKLFF.

DNA of the CDR3: TGTGCCGGACAGGGGGGGTTGTACACAGATACGCAGTATTTT. Its protein is CAGQGGLYTDTQYF. The J gene is TRBJ2-3, the V gene TRBV2; 10 positions match TRBD1. V shed 11 bases and J 2 bases; nucleotides not matched to a gene: 7. This CDR3 has 14 amino acids. Germline V gene sequence: CDR1 SNHLY, CDR2 FYNNEI.

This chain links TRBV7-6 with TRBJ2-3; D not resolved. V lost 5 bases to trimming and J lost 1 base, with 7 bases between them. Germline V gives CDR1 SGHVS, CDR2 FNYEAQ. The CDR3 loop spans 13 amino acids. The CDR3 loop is CASSPSRTDTQYF. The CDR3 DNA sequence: TGTGCCAGCAGCCCCAGTCGCACAGATACGCAGTATTTT.

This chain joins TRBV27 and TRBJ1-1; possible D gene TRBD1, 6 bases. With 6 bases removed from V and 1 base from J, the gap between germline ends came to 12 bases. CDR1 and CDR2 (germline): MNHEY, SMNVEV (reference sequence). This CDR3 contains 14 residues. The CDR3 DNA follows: TGTGCCAGCAGCAAACGACAGGAGAACACTGAAGCTTTCTTT. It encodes CASSKRQENTEAFF.

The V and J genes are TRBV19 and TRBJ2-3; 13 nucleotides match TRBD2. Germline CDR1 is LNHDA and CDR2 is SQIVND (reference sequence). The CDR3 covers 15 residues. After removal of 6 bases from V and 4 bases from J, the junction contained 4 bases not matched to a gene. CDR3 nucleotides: TGTGCCAGTAGGGGACTAGCGGGAAGTTCAGATACGCAGTATTTT. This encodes CASRGLAGSSDTQYF.

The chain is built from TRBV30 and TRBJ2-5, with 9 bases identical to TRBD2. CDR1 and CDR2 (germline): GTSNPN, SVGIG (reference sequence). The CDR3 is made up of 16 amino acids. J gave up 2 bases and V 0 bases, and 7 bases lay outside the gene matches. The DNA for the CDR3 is TGTGCCTGGAGTGTACGGAGCGGGAGGCCTCAAGAGACCCAGTACTTC. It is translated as CAWSVRSGRPQETQYF.

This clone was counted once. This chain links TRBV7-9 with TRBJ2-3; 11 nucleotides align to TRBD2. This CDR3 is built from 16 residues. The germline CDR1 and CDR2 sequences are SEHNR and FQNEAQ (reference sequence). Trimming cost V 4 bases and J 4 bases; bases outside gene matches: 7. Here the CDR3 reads CASSSSRLAGSDTQYF. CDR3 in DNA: TGTGCCAGCAGCTCCTCGAGACTAGCGGGGTCAGATACGCAGTATTTT. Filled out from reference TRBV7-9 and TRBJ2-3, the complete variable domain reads DTGVSQNPRHKITKRGQNVTFRCDPISEHNRLYWYRQTLGQGPEFLTYFQNEAQLEKSRLLSDRFSAERPKGSFSTLEIQRTEQGDSAMYLCASSSSRLAGSDTQYFGPGTRLTVL.

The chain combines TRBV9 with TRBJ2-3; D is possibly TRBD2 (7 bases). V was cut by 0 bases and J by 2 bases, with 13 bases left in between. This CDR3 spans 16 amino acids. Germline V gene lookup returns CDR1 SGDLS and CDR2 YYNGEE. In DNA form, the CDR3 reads TGTGCCAGCAGCGTAGTTTTGGGGGGGCTCACAGATACGCAGTATTTT. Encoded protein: CASSVVLGGLTDTQYF.

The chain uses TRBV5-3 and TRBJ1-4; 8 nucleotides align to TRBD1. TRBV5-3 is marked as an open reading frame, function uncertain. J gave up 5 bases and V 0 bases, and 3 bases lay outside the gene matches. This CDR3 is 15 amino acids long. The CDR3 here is CARSLGTGRNEKLFF. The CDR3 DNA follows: TGTGCCAGAAGCTTGGGGACAGGGAGGAATGAAAAACTGTTTTTT.

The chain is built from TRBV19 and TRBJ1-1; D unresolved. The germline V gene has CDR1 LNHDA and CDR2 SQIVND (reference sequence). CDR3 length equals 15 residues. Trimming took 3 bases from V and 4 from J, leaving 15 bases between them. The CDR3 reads CASSIMRRGVTEAFF. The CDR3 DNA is TGTGCCAGTAGTATTATGCGCCGAGGAGTCACTGAAGCTTTCTTT.

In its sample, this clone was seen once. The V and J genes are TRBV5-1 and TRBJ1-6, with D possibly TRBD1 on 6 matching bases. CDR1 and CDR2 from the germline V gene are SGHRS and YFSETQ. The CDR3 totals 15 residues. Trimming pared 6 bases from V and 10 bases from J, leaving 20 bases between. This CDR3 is CASTPTWGPRSPLHF. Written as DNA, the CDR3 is TGCGCCAGCACGCCGACCTGGGGGCCTCGGTCACCCCTCCACTTT.

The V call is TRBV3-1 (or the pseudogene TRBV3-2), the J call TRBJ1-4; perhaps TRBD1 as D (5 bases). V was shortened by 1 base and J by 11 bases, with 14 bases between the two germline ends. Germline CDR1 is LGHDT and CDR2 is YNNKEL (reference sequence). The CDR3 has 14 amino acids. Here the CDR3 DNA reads TGTGCCAGCAGCCAAGTCGGACGGGGGGACAAACTGTTTTTT. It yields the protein CASSQVGRGDKLFF.

The chain's CDR3 is CASSYQGGPDTQYF. The DNA of the CDR3 is TGTGCCAGCAGCTATCAGGGGGGCCCAGATACGCAGTATTTT. The chain recombines TRBV7-9 with TRBJ2-3; weak D call: TRBD1 (7 bases). The CDR3 runs to 14 residues. The V gene lost 4 bases and the J gene lost 4 bases, with 12 bases spanning the gap. Germline V gene sequence: CDR1 SEHNR, CDR2 FQNEAQ (reference sequence).

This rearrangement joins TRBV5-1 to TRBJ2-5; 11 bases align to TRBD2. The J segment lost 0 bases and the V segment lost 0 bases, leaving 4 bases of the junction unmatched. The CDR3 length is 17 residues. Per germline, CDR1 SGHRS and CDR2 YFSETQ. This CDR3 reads CASSLARLAGHQETQYF. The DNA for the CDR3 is TGCGCCAGCAGCTTGGCCCGACTAGCGGGACACCAAGAGACCCAGTACTTC.

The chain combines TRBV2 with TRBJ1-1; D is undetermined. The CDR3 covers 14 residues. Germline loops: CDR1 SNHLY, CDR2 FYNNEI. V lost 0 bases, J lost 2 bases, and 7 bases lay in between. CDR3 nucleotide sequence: TGTGCCAGCAGTGAAGCATCAGGAAACACTGAAGCTTTCTTT. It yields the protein CASSEASGNTEAFF.

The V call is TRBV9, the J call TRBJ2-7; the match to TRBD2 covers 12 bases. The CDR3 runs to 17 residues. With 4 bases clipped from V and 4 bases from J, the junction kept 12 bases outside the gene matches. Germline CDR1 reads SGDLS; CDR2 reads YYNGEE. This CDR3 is CASSPGGGTSGLYEQYF. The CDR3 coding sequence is TGTGCCAGCAGCCCCGGGGGAGGGACTAGCGGGCTGTACGAGCAGTACTTC. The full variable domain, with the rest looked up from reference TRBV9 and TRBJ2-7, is DSGVTQTPKHLITATGQRVTLRCSPRSGDLSVYWYQQSLDQGLQFLIQYYNGEERAKGNILERFSAQQFPDLHSELNLSSLELGDSALYFCASSPGGGTSGLYEQYFGPGTRLTVT.

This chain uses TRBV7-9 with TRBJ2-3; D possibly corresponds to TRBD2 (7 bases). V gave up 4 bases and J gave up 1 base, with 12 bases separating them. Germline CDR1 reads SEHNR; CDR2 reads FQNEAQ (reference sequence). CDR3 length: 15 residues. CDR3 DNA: TGTGCCAGCAGCTATCGAGGGGGGGGCACAGATACGCAGTATTTT. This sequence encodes CASSYRGGGTDTQYF.

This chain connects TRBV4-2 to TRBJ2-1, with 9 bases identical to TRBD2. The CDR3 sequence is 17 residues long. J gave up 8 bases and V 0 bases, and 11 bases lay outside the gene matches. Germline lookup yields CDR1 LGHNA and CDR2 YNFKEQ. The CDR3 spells CASSQDHGGGAIYEQFF. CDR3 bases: TGTGCCAGCAGCCAAGATCATGGCGGGGGGGCCATATATGAGCAGTTCTTC.

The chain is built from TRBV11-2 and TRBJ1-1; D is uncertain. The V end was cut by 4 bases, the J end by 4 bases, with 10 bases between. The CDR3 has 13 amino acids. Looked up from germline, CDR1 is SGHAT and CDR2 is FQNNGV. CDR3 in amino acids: CASSSSLSTEAFF. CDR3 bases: TGTGCCAGCAGCTCTAGCTTGAGCACTGAAGCTTTCTTT.